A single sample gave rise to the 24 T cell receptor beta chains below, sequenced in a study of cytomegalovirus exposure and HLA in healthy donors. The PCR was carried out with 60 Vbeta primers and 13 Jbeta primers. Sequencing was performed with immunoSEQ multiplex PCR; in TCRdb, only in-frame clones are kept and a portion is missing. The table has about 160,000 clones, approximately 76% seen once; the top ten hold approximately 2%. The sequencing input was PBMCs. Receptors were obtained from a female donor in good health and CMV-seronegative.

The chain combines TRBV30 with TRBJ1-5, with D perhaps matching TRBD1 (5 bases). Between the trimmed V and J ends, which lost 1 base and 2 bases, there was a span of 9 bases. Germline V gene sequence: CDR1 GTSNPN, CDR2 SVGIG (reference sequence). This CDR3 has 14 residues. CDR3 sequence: CAWSGWGGNQPQHF. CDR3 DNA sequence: TGTGCCTGGAGTGGCTGGGGGGGCAATCAGCCCCAGCATTTT.

The CDR3 protein is CASSQGQGNEKLFF. CDR3 DNA sequence: TGTGCCAGCAGCCAAGGACAGGGGAATGAAAAACTGTTTTTT. The rearrangement uses TRBV4-2 and TRBJ1-4; 8 bases line up with TRBD1. The V gene's germline CDR1 is LGHNA and CDR2 YNFKEQ. The CDR3 sequence is 14 residues long. Germline trimming cut 1 base from V and 5 bases from J; bases unmatched to any gene: 0.

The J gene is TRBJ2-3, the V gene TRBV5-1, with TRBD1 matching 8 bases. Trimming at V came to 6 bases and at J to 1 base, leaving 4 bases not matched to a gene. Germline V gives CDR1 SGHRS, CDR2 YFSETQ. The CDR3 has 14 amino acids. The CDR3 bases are TGCGCCAGCACAGGGGGCGCCGGCACAGATACGCAGTATTTT. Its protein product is CASTGGAGTDTQYF.

CDR3 DNA: TGTGCCAGCAGCCAAGAGGCTAGCGGGAGGGGCCAAGAGACCCAGTACTTC. Protein product: CASSQEASGRGQETQYF. The rearrangement joins TRBV4-2 to TRBJ2-5, with 12 nucleotides matching TRBD2. This CDR3 has 17 residues. Looked up from germline, CDR1 is LGHNA and CDR2 is YNFKEQ. The ends lost 0 bases at V and 1 base at J; junction bases unmatched: 3.

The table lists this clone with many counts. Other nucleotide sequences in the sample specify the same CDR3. The CDR3 DNA reads TGCGCCAGCAGCTTGGGCAGCTCTGGGGCCAACGTCCTGACTTTC. Protein: CASSLGSSGANVLTF. This sequence joins TRBV5-1 and TRBJ2-6; no clear D. From germline, CDR1 is SGHRS and CDR2 YFSETQ. Trimming took 0 bases from V and 0 from J, leaving 4 bases between them. The CDR3 consists of 15 residues. The full variable domain, rest sourced from reference TRBV5-1 and TRBJ2-6, is KAGVTQTPRYLIKTRGQQVTLSCSPISGHRSVSWYQQTPGQGLQFLFEYFSETQRNKGNFPGRFSGRQFSNSRSEMNVSTLELGDSALYLCASSLGSSGANVLTFGAGSRLTVL.

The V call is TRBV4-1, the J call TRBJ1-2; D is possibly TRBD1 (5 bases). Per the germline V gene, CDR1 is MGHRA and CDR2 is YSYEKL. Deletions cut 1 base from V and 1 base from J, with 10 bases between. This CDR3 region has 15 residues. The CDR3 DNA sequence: TGCGCCAGCAGCCAAGTTGGCAGGGTTAACTATGGCTACACCTTC. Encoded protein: CASSQVGRVNYGYTF.

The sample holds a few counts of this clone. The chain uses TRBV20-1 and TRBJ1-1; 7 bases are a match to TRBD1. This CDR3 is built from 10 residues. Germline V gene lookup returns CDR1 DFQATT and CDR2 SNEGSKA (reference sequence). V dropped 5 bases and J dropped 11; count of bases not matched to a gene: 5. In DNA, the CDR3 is TGCAGTGCTTTTACAGGGGACGCTTTCTTT. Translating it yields CSAFTGDAFF.

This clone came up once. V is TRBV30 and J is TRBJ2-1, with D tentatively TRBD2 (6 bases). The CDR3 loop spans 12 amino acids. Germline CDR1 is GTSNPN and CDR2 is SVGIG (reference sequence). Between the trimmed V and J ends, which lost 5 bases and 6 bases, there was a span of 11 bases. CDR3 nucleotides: TGTGCCTGGTACGCGGGGCCCAATGAGCAGTTCTTC. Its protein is CAWYAGPNEQFF.

The CDR3 DNA reads as TGTGCTAGTGGTGCCGTAACCGGGTCTCCGAGGACCGGGGAGCTGTTTTTT. Translated, it gives CASGAVTGSPRTGELFF. The chain links TRBV12-5 to TRBJ2-2; D is uncertain. This CDR3 comprises 17 residues. The germline V gene has CDR1 LGHNT and CDR2 FRNRAP. V lost 5 bases and J 5 bases, leaving 21 bases between the germline ends.

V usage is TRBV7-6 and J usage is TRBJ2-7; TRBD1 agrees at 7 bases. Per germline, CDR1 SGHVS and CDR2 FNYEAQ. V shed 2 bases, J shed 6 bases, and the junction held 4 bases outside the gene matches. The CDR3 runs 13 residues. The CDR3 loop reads CASSLRQGGEQYF. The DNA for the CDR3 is TGTGCCAGCAGCTTAAGACAGGGCGGCGAGCAGTACTTC.

The CDR3 loop is CASSLGGSSPYNEQFF. CDR3 bases: TGTGCCAGCTCCCTCGGCGGGAGTAGTCCCTACAATGAGCAGTTCTTC. The V gene is TRBV18, the J gene TRBJ2-1, with 7 bases fitting TRBD2. The CDR3 has 16 residues. J gave up 2 bases and V 6 bases, and 10 bases lay outside the gene matches. Germline V gene data show CDR1 as KGHSH and CDR2 as LQKENI.

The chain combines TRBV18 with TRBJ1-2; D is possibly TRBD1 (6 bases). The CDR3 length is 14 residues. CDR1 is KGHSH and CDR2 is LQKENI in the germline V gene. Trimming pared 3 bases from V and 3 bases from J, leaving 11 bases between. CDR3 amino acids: CASSPGQNDYGYTF. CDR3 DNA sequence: TGTGCCAGCTCACCCGGACAGAACGACTATGGCTACACCTTC.

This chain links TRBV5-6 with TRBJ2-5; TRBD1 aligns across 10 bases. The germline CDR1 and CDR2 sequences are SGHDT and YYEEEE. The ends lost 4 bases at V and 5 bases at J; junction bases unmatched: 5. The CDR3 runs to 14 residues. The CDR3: CASSPGTGDETQYF. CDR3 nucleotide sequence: TGTGCCAGCAGCCCCGGGACAGGGGACGAGACCCAGTACTTC.

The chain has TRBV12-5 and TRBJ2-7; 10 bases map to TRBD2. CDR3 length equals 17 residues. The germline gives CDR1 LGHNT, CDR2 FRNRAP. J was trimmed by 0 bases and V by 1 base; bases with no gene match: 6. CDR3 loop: CASGLGYSGGHSYEQYF. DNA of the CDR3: TGTGCTAGTGGTTTGGGTTATAGCGGGGGGCACTCCTACGAGCAGTACTTC.

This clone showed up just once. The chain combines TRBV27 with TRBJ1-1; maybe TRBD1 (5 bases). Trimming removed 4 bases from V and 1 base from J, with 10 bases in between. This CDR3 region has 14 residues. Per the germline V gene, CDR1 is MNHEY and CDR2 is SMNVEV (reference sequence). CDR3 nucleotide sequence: TGTGCCAGCAGTTCCCTCGGACAGAACACTGAAGCTTTCTTT. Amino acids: CASSSLGQNTEAFF.

CDR3 in amino acids: CASHSGTEQYF. CDR3 coding DNA: TGCGCCAGTCATAGCGGGACCGAGCAGTACTTC. The genes are TRBV4-1 and TRBJ2-7; 8 bases agree with TRBD2. This CDR3 is 11 amino acids long. The germline CDR1 and CDR2 sequences are MGHRA and YSYEKL. V dropped 9 bases and J dropped 6; count of bases not matched to a gene: 4.

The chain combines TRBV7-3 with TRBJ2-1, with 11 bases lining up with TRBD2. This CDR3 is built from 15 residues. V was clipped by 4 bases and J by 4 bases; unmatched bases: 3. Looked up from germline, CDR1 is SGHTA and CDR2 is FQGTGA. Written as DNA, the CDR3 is TGTGCCAGCAGCTATGGACTAGCGGGTTACAATGAGCAGTTCTTC. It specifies CASSYGLAGYNEQFF.

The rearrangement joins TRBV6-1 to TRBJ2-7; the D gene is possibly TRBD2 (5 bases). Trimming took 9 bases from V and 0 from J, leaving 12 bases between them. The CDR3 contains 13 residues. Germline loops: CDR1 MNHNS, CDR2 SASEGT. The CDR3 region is CASKDGNSYEQYF. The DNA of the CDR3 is TGTGCCAGTAAGGACGGGAACTCCTACGAGCAGTACTTC.

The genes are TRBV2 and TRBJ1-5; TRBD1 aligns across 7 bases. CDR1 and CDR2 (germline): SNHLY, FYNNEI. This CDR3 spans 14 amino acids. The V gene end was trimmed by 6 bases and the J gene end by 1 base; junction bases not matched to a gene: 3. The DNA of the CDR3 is TGTGCCAGCAGCCTACAGGGGAGCAATCAGCCCCAGCATTTT. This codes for CASSLQGSNQPQHF.

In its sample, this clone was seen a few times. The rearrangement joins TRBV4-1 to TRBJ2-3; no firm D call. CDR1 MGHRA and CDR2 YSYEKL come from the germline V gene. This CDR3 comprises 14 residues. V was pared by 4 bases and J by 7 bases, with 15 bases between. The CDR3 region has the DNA TGCGCCAGCAGCCGTCTAGGAATCGCAAATACGCAGTATTTT. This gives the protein CASSRLGIANTQYF.

For the CDR3, the DNA is TGCGCCAGCACCTGGACAGGGGGCGGTGGCACTGAAGCTTTCTTT. Translated: CASTWTGGGGTEAFF. The V call is TRBV5-1, the J call TRBJ1-1; TRBD1 agrees at 11 bases. The germline CDR1 and CDR2 sequences are SGHRS and YFSETQ. V was pared by 6 bases and J by 4 bases, with 8 bases of the junction left unmatched. The CDR3 is 15 residues long.

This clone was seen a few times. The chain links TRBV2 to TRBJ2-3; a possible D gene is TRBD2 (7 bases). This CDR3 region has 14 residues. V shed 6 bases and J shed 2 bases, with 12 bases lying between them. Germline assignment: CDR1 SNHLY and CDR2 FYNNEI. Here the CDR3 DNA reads TGTGCCAGCAGGAGGGGGGGGGCCACAGATACGCAGTATTTT. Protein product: CASRRGGATDTQYF. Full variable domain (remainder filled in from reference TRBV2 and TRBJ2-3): EPEVTQTPSHQVTQMGQEVILRCVPISNHLYFYWYRQILGQKVEFLVSFYNNEISEKSEIFDDQFSVERPDGSNFTLKIRSTKLEDSAMYFCASRRGGATDTQYFGPGTRLTVL.

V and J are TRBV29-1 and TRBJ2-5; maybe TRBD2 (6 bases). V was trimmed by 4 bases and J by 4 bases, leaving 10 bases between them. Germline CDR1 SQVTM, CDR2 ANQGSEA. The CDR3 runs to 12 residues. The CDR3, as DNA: TGCAGCGTTGGGGGGGTAGGAGAGACCCAGTACTTC. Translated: CSVGGVGETQYF.

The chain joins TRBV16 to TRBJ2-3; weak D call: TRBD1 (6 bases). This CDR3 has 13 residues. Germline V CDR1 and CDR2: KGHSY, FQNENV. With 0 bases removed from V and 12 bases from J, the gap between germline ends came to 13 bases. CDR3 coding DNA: TGTGCCAGCAGCCAATCGATCGGACAGAGACAGTATTTT. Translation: CASSQSIGQRQYF.